This is a list of T cell receptor beta chains from one sample in a study of regulatory T cells in long-lasting Graves disease. TCRdb re-analysed the multiplex PCR reads in MiXCR, keeping a single row per CDR3 protein. Of roughly 410,000 distinct CDR3 sequences listed, approximately 15% are singletons. The same sample was also used in a study of T cells in Graves' hyperthyroidism and ophthalmopathy.

This material consisted of peripheral blood mononuclear cells (PBMCs), taken at new diagnosis, from a patient treated with antithyroid drugs. The receptors originated from a woman aged 40-49 years with Graves disease. CDR3s include the opening cysteine and the closing phenylalanine or tryptophan. Each record gives: clone size, V gene, J gene, D gene, CDR3 length, CDR3 DNA, CDR3 protein. D genes are given only for firm matches. Size values are once, few and many counts, or a class for expanded clones, and some rows have none.

>few|TRBV9|TRBJ2-3|TRBD1|14
TGTGCCAGCAGTGTAGGACAGGCGTCAGATACGCAGTATTTT
CASSVGQASDTQYF
>many|TRBV7-9|TRBJ2-1|-|15
TGTGCCAGCAGCCCCCGGGACGTACGGGAGAATGAGCAGTTCTTC
CASSPRDVRENEQFF
>few|TRBV30|TRBJ1-6|TRBD1|14
TGTGCCTGGTTGGACAGGGCGAATAATTCACCCCTCCACTTT
CAWLDRANNSPLHF
>many|TRBV2|TRBJ1-1|-|11
TGTGCCAGCAGGGAAGAGTCAGGGGCTTTCTTT
CASREESGAFF
>many|TRBV5-6|TRBJ1-5|TRBD1|14
TGTGCCAGCAGGTCCGGGACAGGCGATCAGCCCCAGCATTTT
CASRSGTGDQPQHF
>-|TRBV7-9|TRBJ2-2|TRBD1|15
TGTGCCAGCAGCAGAGGGACAGGGAGCACCGGGGAGCTGTTTTTT
CASSRGTGSTGELFF
>many|TRBV6-5|TRBJ2-7|TRBD2|15
TGTGCCAGCAGTTACGGGCTAGCGGAGCACTACGAGCAGTACTTC
CASSYGLAEHYEQYF
>few|TRBV27|TRBJ2-7|TRBD2|15
TGTGCCAGCAGTTTTGGGCGGGAGCTCACCTACGAGCAGTACTTC
CASSFGRELTYEQYF
>-|TRBV16|TRBJ1-1|-|14
TGTGCCAGCAGCCAAATCCAGGGAAGCACTGAAGCTTTCTTT
CASSQIQGSTEAFF
>many|TRBV11-3|TRBJ2-7|-|15
TGTGCCAGCAGCTCGGGGAGACACCTTGCCTACGAGCAGTACTTC
CASSSGRHLAYEQYF
>many|TRBV29-1|TRBJ2-1|TRBD2|16
TGCAGCGTTGATCGTTCTAGCGGGAGAGGGTACAATGAGCAGTTCTTC
CSVDRSSGRGYNEQFF
>-|TRBV29-1|TRBJ2-5|TRBD2|14
TGCAGCGTTACGAGGGAGGGCTCAGGAGAGACCCAGTACTTC
CSVTREGSGETQYF
>few|TRBV9|TRBJ2-2|-|18
TGTGCCAGCAGCGTAGCTATGGGTTGGGGAATGAACACCGGGGAGCTGTTTTTT
CASSVAMGWGMNTGELFF
>many|TRBV28|TRBJ2-7|-|14
TGTGCCAGCAGATCAACAGGATTCTCCTACGAGCAGTACTTC
CASRSTGFSYEQYF
>few|TRBV20-1|TRBJ2-1|-|12
TGCAGTGCGTCTGGGCTTTTCAATGAGCAGTTCTTC
CSASGLFNEQFF
>few|TRBV29-1|TRBJ1-4|TRBD1|16
TGCAGCGTCTACTTAGTATGGGACAGCGACAATGAAAAACTGTTTTTT
CSVYLVWDSDNEKLFF
>many|TRBV2|TRBJ2-7|-|12
TGTGCCAGCAGTGTTACGAGGGGCGAGCAGTACTTC
CASSVTRGEQYF
>-|TRBV5-6|TRBJ2-5|-|15
TGTGCCAGCACCTCCAGGGTGATTTACCAAGAGACCCAGTACTTC
CASTSRVIYQETQYF
>many|TRBV3-1|TRBJ2-7|TRBD2|19
TGTGCCAGCAGCCAGGTTGGCGGGACTAGCGGGAGGGCCCTCTACGAGCAGTACTTC
CASSQVGGTSGRALYEQYF
>-|TRBV29-1|TRBJ1-1|-|12
TGCAGCGTTGGTACCACCTCTTCGGAAGCTTTCTTT
CSVGTTSSEAFF
>many|TRBV28|TRBJ2-1|-|16
TGTGCCAGCAGTCTTCTCGGGGGGCTAGCGGACAATGAGCAGTTCTTC
CASSLLGGLADNEQFF
>many|TRBV12-3/TRBV12-4|TRBJ2-2|-|16
TGTGCCAGCAGTTTAGTTAGCGGAAGTCGAACCGGGGAGCTGTTTTTT
CASSLVSGSRTGELFF
>many|TRBV7-2|TRBJ1-4|TRBD1|16
TGTGCCAGCAGCTTAGGGACAGGGTTTGGTAATGAAAAACTGTTTTTT
CASSLGTGFGNEKLFF
>-|TRBV28|TRBJ1-4|-|13
TGTGCCAGCAGTTTGAGGAGAAATGAAAAACTGTTTTTT
CASSLRRNEKLFF
>-|TRBV12-3/TRBV12-4|TRBJ2-1|TRBD2|14
TGTGCCAGCAGTATTTATCCAACTAGCGGGAATGGCGTCTTC
CASSIYPTSGNGVF
>many|TRBV27|TRBJ2-1|TRBD1|14
TGTGCCAGCAGTTTCCGGGACAGTTACAATGAGCAGTTCTTC
CASSFRDSYNEQFF
>few|TRBV18|TRBJ2-1|TRBD2|15
TGTGCCAGCTCAGAACTAGCGGGAGGGCTCAATGAGCAGTTCTTC
CASSELAGGLNEQFF